This entry is about one T cell receptor beta chain. Antigen unknown. This sample is drawn from a study of shared clonotypes between healthy human individuals. General study findings and limits: Clonotype sharing among donors was thought likely to change with sequencing depth.

Only in-frame clones appear in the TCRdb table, and some are missing; sequencing was by immunoSEQ multiplex PCR. The sample has roughly 2,300,000 clones, under 95% seen once; the top ten hold around 0.35%. V was cut by 0 bases and J by 4 bases, with 9 bases left in between. This CDR3 comprises 14 residues. Germline V gives CDR1 MRHNA, CDR2 SNTAGT. The chain couples TRBV6-4 to TRBJ1-2, with D unresolved. Material: naive CD4+ T cells from PBMCs. Subset specified: CD45RA+ positively selected. The TCR originated in a man between 18 and 29 years old in good health. Some clones in this sample may be carry-over from other donors' samples. The CDR3: CASSDSPGTYGYTF. CDR3 DNA sequence: TGTGCCAGCAGTGACTCTCCAGGAACCTATGGCTACACCTTC.